This T cell receptor beta chain was captured by sequencing in a study of CD8 T cells in Susac syndrome. Study findings and constraints: The study's TCR sequencing and HLA analysis covered a relatively small number of individuals, and the study acknowledged this. The CD4+ T cell repertoires, which came from Susac syndrome patients, showed no sign of clonal expansion.

With respect to this clonotype: The antigen is not known.

TEMRA cells underwent FACS enrichment and CD8+ and CD4+ T cells underwent negative isolation. Germline V gives CDR1 SGHTA, CDR2 FQGNSA. The CDR3 is 13 residues long. Deletions cut 2 bases from V and 8 bases from J, with 10 bases between. Random hexamers were used to reverse transcribe an amount of about 0.5 to 1 ug RNA. Amplification of TCR beta CDR3 by immunoSEQ multiplex PCR spanned 54 Vbeta and 13 Jbeta. Each CDR3 protein is one row after TCRdb ran MiXCR on the immunoSEQ multiplex PCR reads. The sample records over 150,000 distinct CDR3 sequences, about 95% being singletons. This TCR was sampled from a human donor with Susac syndrome. The sequencing sample was made of CD4+ T cells from PBMCs. V usage is TRBV7-2 and J usage is TRBJ2-1; tentatively, D is TRBD1 (6 bases). The CDR3, as DNA: TGTGCCAGCAGCTTACGGACAGTGCATGAGCAGTTCTTC. Its translation: CASSLRTVHEQFF.